The clone carrying this T cell receptor (beta chain) showed up just a few times. Its antigen is unknown. Germline lookup yields CDR1 SQVTM and CDR2 ANQGSEA. V shed 3 bases and J 5 bases; nucleotides not matched to a gene: 5. This CDR3 has 15 amino acids. The sample belongs to a study of identical twins. Study-level findings and limits: Invariant T cells like MAIT and iNKT could partly confound the zero-insertion analyses. In drawing conclusions, the study used cross-sectional statistical analysis and did not follow the same donors.

Donors were all healthy Caucasians. TCRdb re-derived calls from the 5' RACE reads in MiXCR, one entry per CDR3 protein. The data contain some 900,000 distinct CDR3 sequences, 9% to 15% of them singletons. The data also belong to a second study, concerning yellow fever vaccine responses in identical twins. As that study records: Reportedly, twins' vaccine T cell responses looked partly convergent and partly personalized.

The sequence was obtained from a woman aged 18-35 years in good health. Sequencing was done on a sample of PBMCs. The rearrangement joins TRBV29-1 to TRBJ2-1, with 12 bases lining up with TRBD1. The CDR3 bases are TGCAGCGTTGAGGGGGGGACAGGGGGCCACAATGAGCAGTTCTTC. Residues: CSVEGGTGGHNEQFF.